One and the same sample provided the 18 T cell receptor beta chains below, sequenced in a study of T cell changes during pregnancy in multiple sclerosis. Sequencing was performed with immunoSEQ multiplex PCR; in TCRdb, only in-frame clones are kept and a portion is missing. The repertoire includes about 76,000 clones, 94% of them detected once, and approximately 0.58% sits in the top ten. The source was peripheral blood, collected in the third trimester of pregnancy. The receptors come from a female donor with multiple sclerosis, enrolled in a pregnancy study.

The V call is TRBV6-5, the J call TRBJ1-2; 8 bases are a match to TRBD1. Germline CDR1 reads MNHEY; CDR2 reads SVGAGI. This CDR3 is built from 14 residues. Trimming cost V 5 bases and J 8 bases; bases outside gene matches: 10. This CDR3 is CASSLGQGRDGYTF. CDR3 nucleotides: TGTGCCAGCAGTCTCGGACAGGGAAGGGACGGCTACACCTTC.

The rearrangement uses TRBV11-2 and TRBJ2-7; tentatively, D is TRBD2 (5 bases). Germline assignment: CDR1 SGHAT and CDR2 FQNNGV. Trimming shortened V by 3 bases and J by 6 bases, and 24 bases separated the two germline ends. This CDR3 has 17 residues. The CDR3 bases are TGTGCCAGCAGCTTCTTACGGATCGGCAGCCTTCGGGGCGAGCAGTACTTC. Protein sequence: CASSFLRIGSLRGEQYF.

The chain uses TRBV19 and TRBJ2-2; 9 bases match TRBD1. J was trimmed by 6 bases and V by 6 bases; bases with no gene match: 2. CDR1 and CDR2 from the germline V gene are LNHDA and SQIVND (reference sequence). The CDR3 sequence is 13 residues long. In nucleotides, the CDR3 is TGTGCCAGTAGGAGACAGGGGGCCGGGGAGCTGTTTTTT. The encoded protein is CASRRQGAGELFF.

V usage is TRBV5-1 and J usage is TRBJ2-3, with TRBD1 as a possible D gene (5 bases). The V end was cut by 1 base, the J end by 3 bases, with 12 bases between. The CDR3 runs to 15 residues. Per germline, CDR1 SGHRS and CDR2 YFSETQ. Written as DNA, the CDR3 is TGCGCCAGCAGCTTGCAGGGTCAAGGGACAGATACGCAGTATTTT. Translating it yields CASSLQGQGTDTQYF.

The chain couples TRBV27 to TRBJ2-1, with D maybe TRBD2 (5 bases). V gave up 3 bases and J gave up 6 bases, with 9 bases separating them. This CDR3 is built from 13 residues. Germline values: CDR1 MNHEY, CDR2 SMNVEV (reference sequence). The CDR3 protein is CASSLLSVNEQFF. CDR3 DNA: TGTGCCAGCAGTTTGCTTAGCGTCAATGAGCAGTTCTTC.

Only a few counts were recorded for this clone. V usage is TRBV19 and J usage is TRBJ1-3; maybe TRBD1 (6 bases). Looked up from germline, CDR1 is LNHDA and CDR2 is SQIVND (reference sequence). The CDR3 has 14 residues. Trimming took 10 bases from V and 2 from J, leaving 15 bases between them. The CDR3 sequence: CATRVGHPGNTIYF. CDR3 nucleotides: TGTGCCACTCGAGTGGGACACCCTGGAAACACCATATATTTT.

This chain links TRBV9 with TRBJ1-2, with 7 bases fitting TRBD1. Germline values: CDR1 SGDLS, CDR2 YYNGEE. The J segment lost 6 bases and the V segment lost 3 bases, leaving 11 bases of the junction unmatched. The CDR3 is 15 amino acids. CDR3 loop: CASSDRWGRGDGYTF. DNA for the CDR3: TGTGCCAGCAGCGACCGCTGGGGCAGGGGGGATGGCTACACCTTC. The entire variable domain, with the rest obtained from reference TRBV9 and TRBJ1-2, is as follows: DSGVTQTPKHLITATGQRVTLRCSPRSGDLSVYWYQQSLDQGLQFLIQYYNGEERAKGNILERFSAQQFPDLHSELNLSSLELGDSALYFCASSDRWGRGDGYTFGSGTRLTVV.

The chain employs TRBV7-3 and TRBJ1-2; 10 bases align to TRBD1. The V gene end was trimmed by 4 bases and the J gene end by 4 bases; junction bases not matched to a gene: 12. Per the germline V gene, CDR1 is SGHTA and CDR2 is FQGTGA. The CDR3 sequence is 17 residues long. The CDR3 nucleotides are TGTGCCAGCAGCTCAACCGCGACAGGGGGCATCGGCTATGGCTACACCTTC. The encoded protein is CASSSTATGGIGYGYTF.

V and J are TRBV10-3 and TRBJ1-3, with 8 nucleotides matching TRBD1. This CDR3 has 14 amino acids. The trim removed 5 bases at V and 7 bases at J, leaving 7 bases unmatched. Germline V CDR1 and CDR2: ENHRY, SYGVKD. The DNA for the CDR3 is TGTGCCATCAGTCCCCTGGACAGGGCGAACACCATATATTTT. Translating it yields CAISPLDRANTIYF.

The V and J genes are TRBV27 and TRBJ1-2, with 9 positions matching TRBD1. After removal of 5 bases from V and 5 bases from J, the junction contained 21 bases not matched to a gene. The CDR3 spans 19 residues. Germline CDR1 and CDR2: MNHEY and SMNVEV (reference sequence). As DNA, the CDR3 is TGTGCCAGCAGTGGATTCGGGACAGGGAGTCCCTCAGTGCTATATGGCTACACCTTC. It specifies CASSGFGTGSPSVLYGYTF.

V and J are TRBV13 and TRBJ2-5; the match to TRBD2 covers 10 bases. In germline, CDR1 is PRHDT, CDR2 FYEKMQ (reference sequence). There are 16 residues in the CDR3. V lost 2 bases and J lost 5; bases outside the gene matches: 8. The CDR3, as DNA: TGTGCCAGCAGCTTACAGGTGGCTAGCGGGGGTGAGACCCAGTACTTC. This translates into CASSLQVASGGETQYF.

The chain links TRBV19 to TRBJ2-1, with 10 bases lining up with TRBD2. Trimming cost V 8 bases and J 0 bases; bases outside gene matches: 4. CDR3 length: 15 amino acids. Germline values: CDR1 LNHDA, CDR2 SQIVND (reference sequence). The CDR3 bases are TGTGCCAGTTCCCCTAGCGGGGGCTCCTACAATGAGCAGTTCTTC. Amino acids: CASSPSGGSYNEQFF.

The chain couples TRBV6-5 to TRBJ1-5, with TRBD1 as a possible D gene (6 bases). The CDR3 has 16 residues. Germline V CDR1 and CDR2: MNHEY, SVGAGI. V dropped 2 bases and J dropped 7 bases, with 18 bases sitting between them. CDR3 in amino acids: CASSYTLTGIRQPQHF. The CDR3 DNA is TGTGCCAGCAGTTACACCCTAACAGGGATCAGGCAGCCCCAGCATTTT.

J is TRBJ2-1 and V is TRBV4-3, with D unclear. Trimming took off 1 base at V and 5 bases at J, with 9 bases between the two ends. This CDR3 contains 14 residues. CDR1 LGHNA and CDR2 YSLEER come from the germline V gene. CDR3 loop: CASSQGAANNEQFF. The CDR3 DNA sequence: TGCGCCAGCAGCCAAGGGGCCGCTAACAATGAGCAGTTCTTC.

The chain recombines TRBV11-2 with TRBJ1-3; the D gene is possibly TRBD1 (5 bases). The CDR3 is made up of 15 amino acids. Germline-derived CDR1 and CDR2 are SGHAT and FQNNGV. The V end lost 5 bases, the J end lost 6 bases, and 17 bases lay between the germline ends. The CDR3 nucleotides read TGTGCCAGCAGCCCTAGGGTGGAAGGGGAAAACACCATATATTTT. Its protein product is CASSPRVEGENTIYF.

This chain links TRBV30 with TRBJ1-2, with D uncertain. Trimming cost V 0 bases and J 7 bases, with 6 bases left between them. The V gene's germline CDR1 is GTSNPN and CDR2 SVGIG (reference sequence). The CDR3 runs 11 residues. The CDR3, as DNA: TGTGCCTGGAGTGTATCGAGTGGCTACACCTTC. As protein: CAWSVSSGYTF.

Turning to this clone: The same CDR3 is also encoded by other DNA sequences in this sample. The chain uses TRBV4-3 and TRBJ2-3; possibly TRBD1 for D (5 bases). Germline CDR1 LGHNA, CDR2 YSLEER. CDR3 length: 14 residues. V gave up 1 base and J gave up 10 bases, with 15 bases separating them. The CDR3 sequence: CASSQVDVEGAQYF. CDR3 DNA sequence: TGCGCCAGCAGCCAAGTAGACGTCGAAGGGGCGCAGTATTTT.

The J gene is TRBJ2-2, the V gene TRBV12-5, with 16 nucleotides matching TRBD2. CDR1 is LGHNT and CDR2 is FRNRAP in the germline V gene. V gave up 1 base and J gave up 7 bases; unmatched junction bases: 9. The CDR3 consists of 19 residues. This CDR3 is CASGLAGTSGGAGGGELFF. In nucleotides, the CDR3 is TGTGCTAGTGGTTTGGCCGGGACTAGCGGGGGGGCCGGCGGCGGGGAGCTGTTTTTT.